The 14 T cell receptor beta chains presented below share a single source sample, sequenced in a study of coeliac disease. Clones were sequenced by immunoSEQ multiplex PCR, and TCRdb holds only the in-frame ones, with some missing. The repertoire consists of about 4,300 clones, with 60% occurring once and the leading ten covering 16%. Specimen: intraepithelial lymphocytes from the gut. The source is a human donor with active celiac disease.

This clone ranks as medium-sized. The rearrangement joins TRBV9 to TRBJ2-7, with D hard to call. V was pared by 0 bases and J by 1 base, with 11 bases between. The CDR3 is 15 amino acids. The germline V gene has CDR1 SGDLS and CDR2 YYNGEE. The CDR3 DNA follows: TGTGCCAGCAGCGTAGGAGCGTTCCTTTCCTACGAGCAGTACTTC. This codes for CASSVGAFLSYEQYF.

The chain joins TRBV5-1 to TRBJ2-2; a possible D gene is TRBD2 (6 bases). The CDR3 extends over 15 amino acids. V lost 9 bases to trimming and J lost 7 bases, with 22 bases between them. The V gene's germline CDR1 is SGHRS and CDR2 YFSETQ. CDR3 amino acids: CATSFYGRKDGELFF. The DNA for the CDR3 is TGCGCCACCAGTTTTTACGGGAGAAAAGACGGGGAGCTGTTTTTT.

Concerning this clone itself: Other DNA sequences in this specimen translate into the identical CDR3. The chain uses TRBV9 and TRBJ1-2; TRBD1 might be the D (5 bases). From germline, CDR1 is SGDLS and CDR2 YYNGEE. V gave up 3 bases and J gave up 2 bases, with 5 bases separating them. The CDR3 is 12 residues long. The CDR3 nucleotides read TGTGCCAGCAGCGAGGGGAACTATGGCTACACCTTC. This sequence encodes CASSEGNYGYTF.

The chain combines TRBV4-1 with TRBJ1-1, with 11 bases lining up with TRBD1. CDR1 is MGHRA and CDR2 is YSYEKL in the germline V gene. The ends lost 2 bases at V and 6 bases at J; junction bases unmatched: 5. This CDR3 comprises 15 residues. CDR3 sequence (DNA): TGCGCCAGCAGCCAACCCGGACAGGGGGCTCCTGAAGCTTTCTTT. Amino acids: CASSQPGQGAPEAFF.

CDR3 region: CASSFFRVGGNTIYF. The CDR3 bases are TGTGCCAGCAGTTTTTTCCGGGTAGGCGGAAACACCATATATTTT. The chain couples TRBV28 to TRBJ1-3, with D hard to call. CDR3 length equals 15 residues. Germline CDR1 is MDHEN and CDR2 is SYDVKM. V gave up 3 bases and J gave up 4 bases, with 13 bases separating them. Supplemented by reference TRBV28 and TRBJ1-3, the full variable domain reads DVKVTQSSRYLVKRTGEKVFLECVQDMDHENMFWYRQDPGLGLRLIYFSYDVKMKEKGDIPEGYSVSREKKERFSLILESASTNQTSMYLCASSFFRVGGNTIYFGEGSWLTVV.

The chain links TRBV28 to TRBJ2-1, with 11 bases aligning to TRBD1. Germline CDR1 and CDR2: MDHEN and SYDVKM. J was trimmed by 0 bases and V by 5 bases; bases with no gene match: 6. The CDR3 extends over 17 amino acids. CDR3 protein: CASSKDRGRSSYNEQFF. The CDR3 DNA sequence: TGTGCCAGCAGTAAGGACAGGGGGCGGAGCTCCTACAATGAGCAGTTCTTC.

The chain links TRBV27 to TRBJ1-3, with a weak D call TRBD1 (5 bases). The CDR3 contains 15 residues. Between the trimmed V and J ends, which lost 0 bases and 4 bases, there was a span of 10 bases. Per germline, CDR1 MNHEY and CDR2 SMNVEV (reference sequence). The CDR3 region is CASSLSAGSGNTIYF. In DNA form, the CDR3 reads TGTGCCAGCAGTTTATCCGCAGGGTCGGGAAACACCATATATTTT.

The chain uses TRBV6-5 and TRBJ2-1; the D gene is possibly TRBD1 (5 bases). Germline lookup yields CDR1 MNHEY and CDR2 SVGAGI. Between the trimmed V and J ends, which lost 11 bases and 8 bases, there was a span of 22 bases. This CDR3 has 14 amino acids. In nucleotides, the CDR3 is TGTGCCGGCTCCGTGGGGCCAAGTGGTTATGAGCAGTTCTTC. Its translation: CAGSVGPSGYEQFF.

The rearrangement joins TRBV27 to TRBJ2-1; D might be TRBD2 (6 bases). Trimming took off 3 bases at V and 6 bases at J, with 12 bases between the two ends. The CDR3 is 14 amino acids. Germline assignment: CDR1 MNHEY and CDR2 SMNVEV (reference sequence). The chain's CDR3 is CASSFIFGGNEQFF. The CDR3 bases are TGTGCCAGCAGTTTTATTTTCGGGGGCAATGAGCAGTTCTTC.

V is TRBV9 and J is TRBJ1-3; 7 bases fit TRBD1. V dropped 3 bases and J dropped 8; count of bases not matched to a gene: 14. This CDR3 has 16 amino acids. Germline V gene lookup returns CDR1 SGDLS and CDR2 YYNGEE. The CDR3 region is CASSGEGAPGLDTIYF. The CDR3, as DNA: TGTGCCAGCAGCGGCGAGGGGGCGCCTGGCTTGGACACCATATATTTT. Complete variable domain (other parts from reference TRBV9 and TRBJ1-3): DSGVTQTPKHLITATGQRVTLRCSPRSGDLSVYWYQQSLDQGLQFLIQYYNGEERAKGNILERFSAQQFPDLHSELNLSSLELGDSALYFCASSGEGAPGLDTIYFGEGSWLTVV.

This chain uses TRBV5-6 with TRBJ2-2, with 11 bases matching TRBD2. The CDR3 runs 16 residues. Unmatched junction bases numbered 5, after V lost 1 base and J lost 6 bases. The V gene's germline CDR1 is SGHDT and CDR2 YYEEEE. CDR3: CASSLRLAGYSGELFF. The CDR3 nucleotides read TGTGCCAGCAGCTTGAGACTAGCGGGATACTCCGGGGAGCTGTTTTTT.

The V call is TRBV7-3, the J call TRBJ2-1; 8 nucleotides match TRBD2. Trimming at V came to 5 bases and at J to 4 bases, leaving 4 bases not matched to a gene. CDR3 length: 14 residues. Germline V gene sequence: CDR1 SGHTA, CDR2 FQGTGA. CDR3 sequence: CASSARGGYNEQFF. DNA of the CDR3: TGTGCCAGCAGCGCCCGGGGGGGTTACAATGAGCAGTTCTTC.

This clone is medium-sized within its sample. CDR3 amino acids: CASSIQVLSYEQYF. CDR3 bases: TGTGCCAGCAGCATCCAGGTCCTCTCCTACGAGCAGTACTTC. The chain combines TRBV6-5 with TRBJ2-7, with D unresolved. Per the germline V gene, CDR1 is MNHEY and CDR2 is SVGAGI. The V and J ends lost 6 bases and 0 bases respectively, with 12 bases between them. The CDR3 runs to 14 residues.

The chain has TRBV27 and TRBJ2-7; D might be TRBD1 (6 bases). From germline, CDR1 is MNHEY and CDR2 SMNVEV (reference sequence). The CDR3 runs to 12 residues. V lost 9 bases and J 2 bases, leaving 11 bases between the germline ends. In DNA form, the CDR3 reads TGTGCCAGTTCGGGACACCCCTACGAGCAGTACTTC. Protein product: CASSGHPYEQYF.